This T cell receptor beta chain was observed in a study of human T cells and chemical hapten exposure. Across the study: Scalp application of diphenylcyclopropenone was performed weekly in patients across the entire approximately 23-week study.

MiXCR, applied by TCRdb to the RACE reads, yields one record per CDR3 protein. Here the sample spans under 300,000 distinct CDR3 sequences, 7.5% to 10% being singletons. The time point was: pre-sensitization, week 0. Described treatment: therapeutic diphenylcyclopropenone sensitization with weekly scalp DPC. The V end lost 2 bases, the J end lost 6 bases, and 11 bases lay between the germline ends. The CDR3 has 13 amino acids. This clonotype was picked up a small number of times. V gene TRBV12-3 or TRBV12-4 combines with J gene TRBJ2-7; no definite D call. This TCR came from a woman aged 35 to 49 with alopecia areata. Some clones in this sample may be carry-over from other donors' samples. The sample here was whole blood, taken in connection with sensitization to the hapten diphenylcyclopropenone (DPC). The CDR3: CASSLKARREQYF. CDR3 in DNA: TGTGCCAGCAGTTTAAAGGCACGGCGCGAGCAGTACTTC.